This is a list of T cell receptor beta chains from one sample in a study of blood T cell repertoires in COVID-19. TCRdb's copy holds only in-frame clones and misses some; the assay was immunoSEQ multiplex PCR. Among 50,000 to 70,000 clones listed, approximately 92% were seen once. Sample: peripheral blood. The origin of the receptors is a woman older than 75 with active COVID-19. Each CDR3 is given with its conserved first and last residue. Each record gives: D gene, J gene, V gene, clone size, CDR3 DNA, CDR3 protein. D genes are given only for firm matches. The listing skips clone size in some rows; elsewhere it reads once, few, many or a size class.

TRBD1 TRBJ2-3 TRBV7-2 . TGTGCCAGCAGCTCGCAGACAGGGCGAACAGATACGCAGTATTTT CASSSQTGRTDTQYF
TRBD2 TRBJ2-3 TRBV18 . TGTGCCAGCTCACCACCCCTAGCGGGAGTTAGTGTTACGCAGTATTTT CASSPPLAGVSVTQYF
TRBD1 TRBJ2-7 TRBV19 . TGTGCCAGTAGTCCCGGACGACGAGGGGGCCGGGACGAGCAGTACTTC CASSPGRRGGRDEQYF
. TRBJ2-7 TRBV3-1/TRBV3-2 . TGTGCCAGCAGCCAAGATCCGGGATACAACGAGCAGTACTTC CASSQDPGYNEQYF
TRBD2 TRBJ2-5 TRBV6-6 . TGTGCCATAGCGGGACCAGAGACCCAGTACTTC CAIAGPETQYF
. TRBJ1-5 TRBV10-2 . TGCGCCAGCAGTGATTTTGGTGGAGGCTATAGCAATCAGCCCCAGCATTTT CASSDFGGGYSNQPQHF
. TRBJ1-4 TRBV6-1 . TGTGCCAGCAGTGAAGTTGGGGGGGCAGGCGAAAAACTGTTTTTT CASSEVGGAGEKLFF
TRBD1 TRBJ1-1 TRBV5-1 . TGCGCCAGCAGCCCCACAGGGGAGGCAGCTTTCTTT CASSPTGEAAFF
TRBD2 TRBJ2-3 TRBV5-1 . TGCGCCAGCAGTGCCGGGGTAGCGGGAGTAGGGACAGATACGCAGTATTTT CASSAGVAGVGTDTQYF
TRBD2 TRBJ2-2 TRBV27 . TGTGCCAGCCATGCGGGGGTCAACACCGGGGAGCTGTTTTTT CASHAGVNTGELFF
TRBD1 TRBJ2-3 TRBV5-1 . TGCGCCAGCAGCTTGACGGCAGGGGGCCAAATCACAGATACGCAGTATTTT CASSLTAGGQITDTQYF
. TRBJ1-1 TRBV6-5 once TGTGCCAGCAGTTACAGTTCGGGACAAATGAACACTGAAGCTTTCTTT CASSYSSGQMNTEAFF
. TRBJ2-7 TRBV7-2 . TGTGCCAGCAGCCACCCTCGGGGGAGCCGTGGGGGCGAGCAGTACTTC CASSHPRGSRGGEQYF
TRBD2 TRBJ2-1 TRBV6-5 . TGTGCCAGCAAACCTAGCGGGGGCCGTTACAATGAGCAGTTCTTC CASKPSGGRYNEQFF
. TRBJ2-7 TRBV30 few TGTGCCTGGAGTGTACCCTTCGTTATCCCTACATCTGACAGCTCCTACGAGCAGTACTTC CAWSVPFVIPTSDSSYEQYF
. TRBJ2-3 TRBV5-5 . TGTGCCAGCAGCTTGCCTCTCACAGATACGCAGTATTTT CASSLPLTDTQYF
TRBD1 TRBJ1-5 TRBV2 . TGTGCCAGCAATGACAGGGGTAGGGAGCCCCAGCATTTT CASNDRGREPQHF
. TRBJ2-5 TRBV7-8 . TGTGCCAGCAGCCCCAATATGGGCGTCCAAGAGACCCAGTACTTC CASSPNMGVQETQYF
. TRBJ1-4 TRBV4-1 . TGCGCCAGCAGTCCAGGGGCTATTAATGAAAAACTGTTTTTT CASSPGAINEKLFF
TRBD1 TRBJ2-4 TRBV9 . TGTGCCAGCAGCCCGTGGACAGGGCTAGCCAAAAACATTCAGTACTTC CASSPWTGLAKNIQYF
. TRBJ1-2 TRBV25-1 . TGTGCCAGCAGTGTCGGGGTGTCGCGAGGCTACACCTTC CASSVGVSRGYTF
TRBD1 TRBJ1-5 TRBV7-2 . TGTGCCAGCAGCTTAGACGTCAGGGGGCCTAGCAATCAGCCCCAGCATTTT CASSLDVRGPSNQPQHF
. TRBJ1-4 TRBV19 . TGTGCCAGTAGTACTCATCCGGGAGTGGGGAATGAAAAACTGTTTTTT CASSTHPGVGNEKLFF
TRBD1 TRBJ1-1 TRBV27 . TGTGCCAGCAAAAGGGGACAGGGGTGGACTGAAGCTTTCTTT CASKRGQGWTEAFF
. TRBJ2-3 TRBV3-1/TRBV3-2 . TGTGCCAGCAGCTCTTCGGGACTCACAGATACGCAGTATTTT CASSSSGLTDTQYF